This paragraph reports one T cell receptor (beta chain). Its antigen remains unidentified. MiXCR was run by TCRdb on the RT-PCR reads, yielding one entry per CDR3 protein. The profile shows hundreds of thousands of distinct CDR3 sequences, 9.5% to 12% of them singletons. This entry is derived from a study of response to subunit inactivated influenza vaccine. Study-wide results and limits: It was suggested by the authors that few new T cells are recruited by each seasonal influenza vaccination.

The source material was PBMCs from blood, sampled 45 days after vaccination. The source of this sequence is a man between 45 and 60 years old who received an inactivated influenza vaccine.

CDR3 residues: CASSRLPGQIVTGELFF. CDR3 nucleotide sequence: TGTGCCAGCAGTCGACTTCCGGGACAGATCGTAACCGGGGAGCTGTTTTTT. The chain carries TRBV6-2 or TRBV6-3 and TRBJ2-2; 7 bases are a match to TRBD1. Germline V gene data show CDR1 as MNHEY and CDR2 as SVGEGT. Losses at the gene ends were 5 bases for V and 5 bases for J; bases not matched to a gene: 14. This CDR3 is 17 amino acids long.